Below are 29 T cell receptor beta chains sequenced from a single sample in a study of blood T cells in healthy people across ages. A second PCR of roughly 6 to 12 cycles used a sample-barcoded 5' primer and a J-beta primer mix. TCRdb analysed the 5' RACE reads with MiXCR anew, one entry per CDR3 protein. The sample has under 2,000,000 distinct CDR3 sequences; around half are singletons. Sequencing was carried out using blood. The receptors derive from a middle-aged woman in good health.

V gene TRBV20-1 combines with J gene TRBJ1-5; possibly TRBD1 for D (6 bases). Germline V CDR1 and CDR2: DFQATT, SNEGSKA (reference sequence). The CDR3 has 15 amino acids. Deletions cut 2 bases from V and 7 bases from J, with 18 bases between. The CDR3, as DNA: TGCAGTGCTAGAAATATGGTACAGGGTAGCCAGCCCCAGCATTTT. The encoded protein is CSARNMVQGSQPQHF.

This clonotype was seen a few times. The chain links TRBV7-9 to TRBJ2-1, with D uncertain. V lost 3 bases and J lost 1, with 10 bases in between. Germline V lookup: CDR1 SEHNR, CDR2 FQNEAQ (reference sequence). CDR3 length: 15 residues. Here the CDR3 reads CASSLTAVSYNEQFF. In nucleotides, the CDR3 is TGTGCCAGCAGCTTGACCGCGGTGTCCTACAATGAGCAGTTCTTC. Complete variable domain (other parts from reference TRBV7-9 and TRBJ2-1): DTGVSQNPRHKITKRGQNVTFRCDPISEHNRLYWYRQTLGQGPEFLTYFQNEAQLEKSRLLSDRFSAERPKGSFSTLEIQRTEQGDSAMYLCASSLTAVSYNEQFFGPGTRLTVL.

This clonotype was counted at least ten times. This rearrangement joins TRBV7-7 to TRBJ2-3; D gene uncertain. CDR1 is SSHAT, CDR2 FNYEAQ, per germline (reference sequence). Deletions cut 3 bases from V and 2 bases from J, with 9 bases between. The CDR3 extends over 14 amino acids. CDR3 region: CASSFGLNTDTQYF. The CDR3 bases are TGTGCCAGCAGCTTCGGGCTTAACACAGATACGCAGTATTTT.

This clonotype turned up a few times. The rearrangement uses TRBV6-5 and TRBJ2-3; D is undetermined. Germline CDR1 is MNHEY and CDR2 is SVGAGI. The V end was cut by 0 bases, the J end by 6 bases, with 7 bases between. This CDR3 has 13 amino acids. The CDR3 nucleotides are TGTGCCAGCAGTTACTCAAGGGTGGATACGCAGTATTTT. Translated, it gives CASSYSRVDTQYF.

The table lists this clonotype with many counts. The CDR3 sequence: CSVPGGSEKLFF. The CDR3 bases are TGCAGCGTTCCCGGGGGCAGTGAAAAACTGTTTTTT. V and J are TRBV29-1 and TRBJ1-4; D may be TRBD1 (6 bases). The V end lost 5 bases, the J end lost 7 bases, and 11 bases lay between the germline ends. There are 12 residues in the CDR3. CDR1 SQVTM and CDR2 ANQGSEA come from the germline V gene.

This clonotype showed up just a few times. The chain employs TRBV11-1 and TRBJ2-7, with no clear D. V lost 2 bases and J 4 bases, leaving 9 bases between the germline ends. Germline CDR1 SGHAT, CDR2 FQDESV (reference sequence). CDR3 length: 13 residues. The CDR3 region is CASSLRPQYEQYF. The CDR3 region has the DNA TGTGCCAGCAGCTTACGACCCCAATACGAGCAGTACTTC.

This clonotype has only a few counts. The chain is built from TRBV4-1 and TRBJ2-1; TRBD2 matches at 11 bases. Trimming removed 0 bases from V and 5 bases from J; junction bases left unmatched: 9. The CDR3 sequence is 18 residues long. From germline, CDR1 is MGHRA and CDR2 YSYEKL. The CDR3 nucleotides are TGCGCCAGCAGCCAAGATAGGGCTAGCGGGGGGTCCGACAATGAGCAGTTCTTC. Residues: CASSQDRASGGSDNEQFF.

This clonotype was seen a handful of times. CDR3 sequence (DNA): TGTGCCACCAGCAGAGATCGCGGAACAGGGGGTGGCTACACCTTC. This encodes CATSRDRGTGGGYTF. The chain couples TRBV15 to TRBJ1-2; 8 bases are shared with TRBD1. CDR3 length equals 15 residues. CDR1 is LNHNV, CDR2 YYDKDF, per germline (reference sequence). V shed 0 bases and J 7 bases; nucleotides not matched to a gene: 7.

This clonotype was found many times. The CDR3, as DNA: TGCAGTGCTGGCTGGGACAGGGGGCGAGAGACCCAGTACTTC. Translating it yields CSAGWDRGRETQYF. The genes are TRBV20-1 and TRBJ2-5; 12 bases line up with TRBD1. V gave up 5 bases and J gave up 4 bases; unmatched junction bases: 5. Germline loops: CDR1 DFQATT, CDR2 SNEGSKA (reference sequence). CDR3 length: 14 residues.

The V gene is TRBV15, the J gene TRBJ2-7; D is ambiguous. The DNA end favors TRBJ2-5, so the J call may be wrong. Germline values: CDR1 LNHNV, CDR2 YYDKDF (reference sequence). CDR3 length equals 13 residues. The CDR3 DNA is TGTGCCACCAGAATTTTGGAACGGGAGACCCAGTACTTC. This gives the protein CATRILERETQYF.

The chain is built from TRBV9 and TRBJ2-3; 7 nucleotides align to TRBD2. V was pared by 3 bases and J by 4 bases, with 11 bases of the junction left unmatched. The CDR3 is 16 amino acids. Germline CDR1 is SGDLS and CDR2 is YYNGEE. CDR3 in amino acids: CASSARDGRPPDTQYF. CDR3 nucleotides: TGTGCCAGCAGCGCCCGGGACGGGAGGCCCCCAGATACGCAGTATTTT.

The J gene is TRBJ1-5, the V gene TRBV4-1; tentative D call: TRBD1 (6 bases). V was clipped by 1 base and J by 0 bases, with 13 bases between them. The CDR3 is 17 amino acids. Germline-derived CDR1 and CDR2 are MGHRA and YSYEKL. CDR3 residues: CASSQGDIIDSNQPQHF. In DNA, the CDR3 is TGCGCCAGCAGCCAAGGGGACATCATCGATAGCAATCAGCCCCAGCATTTT.

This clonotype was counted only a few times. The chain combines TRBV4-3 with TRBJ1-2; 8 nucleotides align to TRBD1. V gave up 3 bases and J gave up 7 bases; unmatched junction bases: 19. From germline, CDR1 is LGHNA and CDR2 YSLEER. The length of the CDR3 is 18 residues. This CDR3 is CASSQKAGQAGAYSGYTF. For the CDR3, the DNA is TGCGCCAGCAGCCAGAAGGCGGGACAGGCTGGTGCTTATTCTGGCTACACCTTC.

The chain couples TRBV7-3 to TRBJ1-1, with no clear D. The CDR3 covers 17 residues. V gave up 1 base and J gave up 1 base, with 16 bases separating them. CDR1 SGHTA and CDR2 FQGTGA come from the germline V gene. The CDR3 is CASSLIPRGAPNTEAFF. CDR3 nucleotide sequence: TGTGCCAGCAGCTTAATCCCCCGGGGAGCTCCGAACACTGAAGCTTTCTTT.

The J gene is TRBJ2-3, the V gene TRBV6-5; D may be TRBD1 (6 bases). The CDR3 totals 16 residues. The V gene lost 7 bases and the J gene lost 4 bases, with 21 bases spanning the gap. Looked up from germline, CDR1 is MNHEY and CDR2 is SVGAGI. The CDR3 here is CASTKGEGGSADTQYF. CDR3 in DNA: TGTGCCAGCACCAAGGGGGAAGGCGGGTCGGCAGATACGCAGTATTTT.

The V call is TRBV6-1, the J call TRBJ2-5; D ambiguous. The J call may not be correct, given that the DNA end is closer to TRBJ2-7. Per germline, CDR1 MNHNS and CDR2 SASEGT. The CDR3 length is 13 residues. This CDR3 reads CASSESSYYEQYF. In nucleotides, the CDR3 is TGTGCCAGCAGCGAAAGTTCTTACTACGAGCAGTACTTC.

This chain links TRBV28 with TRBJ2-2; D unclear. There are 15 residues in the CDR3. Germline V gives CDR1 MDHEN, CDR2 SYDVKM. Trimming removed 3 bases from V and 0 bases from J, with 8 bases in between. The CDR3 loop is CASSLGFSNTGELFF. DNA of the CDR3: TGTGCCAGCAGTTTGGGCTTTTCGAACACCGGGGAGCTGTTTTTT.

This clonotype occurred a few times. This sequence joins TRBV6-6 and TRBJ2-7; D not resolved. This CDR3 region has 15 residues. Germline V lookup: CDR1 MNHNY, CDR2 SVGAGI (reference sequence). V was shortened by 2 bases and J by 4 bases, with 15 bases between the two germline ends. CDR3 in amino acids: CASSYGRDQGYEQYF. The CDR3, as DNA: TGTGCCAGCAGTTACGGTCGCGACCAAGGGTACGAGCAGTACTTC.

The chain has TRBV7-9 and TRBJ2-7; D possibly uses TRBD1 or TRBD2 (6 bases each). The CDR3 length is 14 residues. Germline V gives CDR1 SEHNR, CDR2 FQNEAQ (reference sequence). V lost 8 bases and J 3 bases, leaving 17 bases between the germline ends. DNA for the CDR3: TGTGCCAGCGACCTAGGGGGGCCCATCTACGAGCAGTACTTC. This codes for CASDLGGPIYEQYF.

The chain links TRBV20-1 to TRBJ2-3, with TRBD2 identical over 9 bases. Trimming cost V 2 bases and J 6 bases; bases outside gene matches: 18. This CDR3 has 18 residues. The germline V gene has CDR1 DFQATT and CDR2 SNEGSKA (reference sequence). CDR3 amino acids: CSARTSKGGLAFEDTQYF. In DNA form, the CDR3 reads TGCAGTGCTAGAACGTCGAAGGGGGGACTAGCTTTCGAGGATACGCAGTATTTT.

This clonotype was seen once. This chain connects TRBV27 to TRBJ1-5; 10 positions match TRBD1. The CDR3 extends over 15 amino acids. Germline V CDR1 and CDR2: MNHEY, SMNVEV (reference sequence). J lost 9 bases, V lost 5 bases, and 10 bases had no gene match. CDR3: CASSRTTGGHWPQHF. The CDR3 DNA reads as TGTGCCAGCAGTAGAACGACAGGGGGCCATTGGCCCCAGCATTTT.

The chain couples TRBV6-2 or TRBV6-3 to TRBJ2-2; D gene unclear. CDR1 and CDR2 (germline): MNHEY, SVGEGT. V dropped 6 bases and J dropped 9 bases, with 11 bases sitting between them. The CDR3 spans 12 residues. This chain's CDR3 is CASRDGTRELFF. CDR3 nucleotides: TGTGCCAGCAGGGACGGCACACGGGAGCTGTTTTTT.

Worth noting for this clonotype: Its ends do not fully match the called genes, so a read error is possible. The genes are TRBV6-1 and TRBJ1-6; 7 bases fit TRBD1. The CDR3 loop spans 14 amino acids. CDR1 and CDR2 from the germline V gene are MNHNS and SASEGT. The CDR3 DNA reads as TGTGCCAGCAGTGCACAGGGGACAAATTCGCCCCTCCACTTT. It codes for CASSAQGTNSPLHF.

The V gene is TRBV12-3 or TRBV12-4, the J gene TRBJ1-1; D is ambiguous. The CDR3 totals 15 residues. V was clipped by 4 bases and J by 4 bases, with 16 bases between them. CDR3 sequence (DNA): TGTGCCAGCAGTTCGGTGCCTTCCTTGGGCACTGAAGCTTTCTTT. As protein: CASSSVPSLGTEAFF.

This chain's CDR3 is CASSPSGIGTDTQYF. The CDR3 region has the DNA TGTGCCAGCAGTCCCTCGGGGATCGGCACAGATACGCAGTATTTT. The V and J genes are TRBV3-1 and TRBJ2-3, with a tentative D call TRBD2 (5 bases). The CDR3 loop spans 15 amino acids. V shed 6 bases and J shed 1 base, with 14 bases lying between them. Germline loops: CDR1 LGHDT, CDR2 YNNKEL (reference sequence).

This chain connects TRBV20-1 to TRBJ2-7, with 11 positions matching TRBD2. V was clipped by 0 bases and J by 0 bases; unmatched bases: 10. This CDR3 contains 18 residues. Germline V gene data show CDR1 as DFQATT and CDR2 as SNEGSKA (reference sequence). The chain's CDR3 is CSARDGGIAGGNSYEQYF. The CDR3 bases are TGCAGTGCTAGAGATGGTGGGATAGCGGGGGGGAACTCCTACGAGCAGTACTTC.

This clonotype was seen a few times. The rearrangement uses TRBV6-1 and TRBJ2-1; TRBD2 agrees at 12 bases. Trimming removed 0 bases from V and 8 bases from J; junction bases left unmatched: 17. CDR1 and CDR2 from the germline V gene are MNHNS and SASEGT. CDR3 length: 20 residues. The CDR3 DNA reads TGTGCCAGCAGTGAAGCAGTCGCCGCATTGACTAGCGGGGGAGGCGATGAGCAGTTCTTC. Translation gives CASSEAVAALTSGGGDEQFF.

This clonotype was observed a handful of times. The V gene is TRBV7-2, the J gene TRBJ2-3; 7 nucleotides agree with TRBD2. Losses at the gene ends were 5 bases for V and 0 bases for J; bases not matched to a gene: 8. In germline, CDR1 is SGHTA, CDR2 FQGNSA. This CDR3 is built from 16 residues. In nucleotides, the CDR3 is TGTGCCAGCAGCCTGAGCGGGGTCTTAAGCACAGATACGCAGTATTTT. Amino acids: CASSLSGVLSTDTQYF.

The CDR3 is CASSFTPRSYGYTF. CDR3 DNA sequence: TGTGCCAGCAGTTTCACCCCCAGGAGCTATGGCTACACCTTC. The V gene is TRBV28, the J gene TRBJ1-2; D is unclear. The germline CDR1 and CDR2 sequences are MDHEN and SYDVKM. This CDR3 region has 14 residues. Trimming took off 3 bases at V and 4 bases at J, with 12 bases between the two ends.